What follows is one TCR beta chain and its context. Its antigen is not identified. These data belong to a study of CD8+CD57+ T cells in acquired aplastic anemia. Study at large: An average of 3.2 ug of DNA was obtained from sorted CD4+ and CD8+ cells. The study obtained 8.5 million to 12 million reads on average for CD4+ cells from healthy donors.

General study points: Twenty-nine sequences, all CD8+ CDR3, were shared between patients and controls. CD8+ Simpson's diversity in patients was not significantly different from that in controls.

Genomic DNA templated the TCR beta VDJ and CDR3 profiling. TCRdb itself ran the reads through MiXCR, one entry per CDR3 protein. The sample lists hundreds of thousands of distinct CDR3 sequences; 65% to 80% were seen once. V was trimmed by 5 bases and J by 19 bases, leaving 27 bases between them. The germline CDR1 and CDR2 sequences are SEHNR and FQNEAQ (reference sequence). CDR3 length: 15 amino acids. This receptor was identified in a human donor in good health, serving as a control. The chain is built from TRBV7-9 and TRBJ1-6; TRBD1 might be the D (6 bases). Sample: sorted CD4+, CD8+, or CD8+CD57+ T cells (not recorded which) from PBMCs. CDR3 nucleotides: TGTGCCAGCAGCCTACGGCGCGGGGGGCAAGAGCCTCAGCACTTT. It codes for CASSLRRGGQEPQHF.